This TCR beta chain originates from a study of T cell responses to AZD1222 COVID-19 vaccine. Profiling relied on immunoSEQ multiplex PCR, and the TCRdb table lists in-frame clones only, not all of them. This sample carries roughly 160,000 clones, roughly 94% of them seen once, and the ten largest clones take about 0.64%. The receptor was derived from an adult in good health. Sequences were derived from peripheral blood, sampled on day 0 of AZD1222 vaccination.

Here the CDR3 reads CASSLVDTQYF. Here the CDR3 DNA reads TGCGCCAGCAGCTTGGTGGATACGCAGTATTTT. The V call is TRBV5-1, the J call TRBJ2-3; no clear D. Trimming left V 0 bases short and J 6 bases short, with 2 bases between. The CDR3 is made up of 11 amino acids. Germline loops: CDR1 SGHRS, CDR2 YFSETQ.